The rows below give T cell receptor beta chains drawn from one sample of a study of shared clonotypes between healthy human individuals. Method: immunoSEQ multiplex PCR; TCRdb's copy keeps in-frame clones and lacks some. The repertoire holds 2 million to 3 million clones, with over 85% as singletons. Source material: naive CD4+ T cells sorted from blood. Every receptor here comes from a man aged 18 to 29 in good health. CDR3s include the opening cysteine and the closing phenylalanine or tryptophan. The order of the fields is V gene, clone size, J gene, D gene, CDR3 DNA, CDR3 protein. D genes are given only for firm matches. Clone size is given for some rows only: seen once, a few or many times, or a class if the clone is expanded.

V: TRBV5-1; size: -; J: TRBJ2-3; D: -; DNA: TGCGCCAGCAGCTTGGGAGGGAGCGATAGCACAGATACGCAGTATTTT; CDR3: CASSLGGSDSTDTQYF
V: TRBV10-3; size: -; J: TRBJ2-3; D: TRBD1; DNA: TGTGCCATCAGTGAAACAGGGGGCACTAGCACAGATACGCAGTATTTT; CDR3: CAISETGGTSTDTQYF
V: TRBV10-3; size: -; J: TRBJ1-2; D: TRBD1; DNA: TGTGCCATCAGTGGAGGGACAGCTAACTATGGCTACACCTTC; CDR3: CAISGGTANYGYTF
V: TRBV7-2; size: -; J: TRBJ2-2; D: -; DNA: TGTGCCAGCAGCTTAGTTTCGCGAGGAGTCGGGGAGCTGTTTTTT; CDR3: CASSLVSRGVGELFF
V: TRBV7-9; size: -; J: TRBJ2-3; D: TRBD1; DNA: TGTGCCAGCAGCTCGACAGGGTATACGCAGTATTTT; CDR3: CASSSTGYTQYF
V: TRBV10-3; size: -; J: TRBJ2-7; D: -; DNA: TGTGCCACCCTTGCCGTAGCCCCGCTGAGGGAGCAGTACTTC; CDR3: CATLAVAPLREQYF
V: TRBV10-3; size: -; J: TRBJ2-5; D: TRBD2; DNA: TGTGCCATCAGAGGGGAGACCGGGGAGGGAGAGACCCAGTACTTC; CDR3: CAIRGETGEGETQYF
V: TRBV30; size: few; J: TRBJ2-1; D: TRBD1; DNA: TGTGCCTGGAGTGTAGTGGGACAGGGTGGTTACGAGCAGTTCTTC; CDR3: CAWSVVGQGGYEQFF
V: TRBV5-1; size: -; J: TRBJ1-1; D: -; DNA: TGCGCCAGCAGCTTCGGACAGCCTCTGTGGGAAGCTTTCTTT; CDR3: CASSFGQPLWEAFF
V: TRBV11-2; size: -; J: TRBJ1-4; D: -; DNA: TGTGCCAGCAGCTTGGGGCCCCTTCTACAAGAAAAACTGTTTTTT; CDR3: CASSLGPLLQEKLFF
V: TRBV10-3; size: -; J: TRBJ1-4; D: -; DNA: TGTGCCATCAGTGAGTCAGCCTCCGAGAAACTGTTTTTT; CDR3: CAISESASEKLFF
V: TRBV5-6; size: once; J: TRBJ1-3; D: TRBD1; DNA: TGTGCCAGCAGCTTGGTCCAGGGGGTATCCGGAAACACCATATATTTT; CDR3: CASSLVQGVSGNTIYF
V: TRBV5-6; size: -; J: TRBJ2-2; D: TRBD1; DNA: TGTGCCAGCAGGGCCACAGGGGGCAACACCGGGGAGCTGTTTTTT; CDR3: CASRATGGNTGELFF
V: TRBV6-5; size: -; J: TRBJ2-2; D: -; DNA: TGTGCCAGCAGATACGGGCTGACCGGGGAACTGTTTTTT; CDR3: CASRYGLTGELFF
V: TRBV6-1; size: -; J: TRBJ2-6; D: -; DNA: TGTGCCAGCAGTGAACTTACGGGGTCTGGGGCCAACGTCCTGACTTTC; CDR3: CASSELTGSGANVLTF
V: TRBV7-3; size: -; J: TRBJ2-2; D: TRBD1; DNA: TGTGCCAGCAGCCCGGACAGGGCAACCGGGGAGCTGTTTTTT; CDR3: CASSPDRATGELFF
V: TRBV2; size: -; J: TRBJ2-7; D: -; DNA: TGTGCCAGCAGGGATCTATTGTATTCCTACGAGCAGTACTTC; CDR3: CASRDLLYSYEQYF
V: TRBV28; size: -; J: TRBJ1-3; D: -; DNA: TGTGCCAGCAGTTTAGCCCGACCCTCTGGAAACACCATATATTTT; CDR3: CASSLARPSGNTIYF
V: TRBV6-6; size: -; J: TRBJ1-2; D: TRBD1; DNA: TGTGCCAGCAGTTATAGGGGACAGGAGTATGGCTACACCTTC; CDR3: CASSYRGQEYGYTF
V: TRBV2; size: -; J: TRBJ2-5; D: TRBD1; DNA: TGTGCCAGCCCCATATTGCCTCAGGGGGTGCGAGAGACCCAGTACTTC; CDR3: CASPILPQGVRETQYF
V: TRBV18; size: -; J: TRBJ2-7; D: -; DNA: TGTGCCAGCTCACCGCCAGGGCGGTTGAACGAGCAGTACTTC; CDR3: CASSPPGRLNEQYF
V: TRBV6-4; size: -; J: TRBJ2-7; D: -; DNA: TGTGCCCACCCGACTCGGCAGGGGAACTCCTACGAGCAGTACTTC; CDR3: CAHPTRQGNSYEQYF
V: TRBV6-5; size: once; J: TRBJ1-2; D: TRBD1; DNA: TGTGCCAGCAGCCAATACAGGGGGGCTAACTATGGCTACACCTTC; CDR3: CASSQYRGANYGYTF
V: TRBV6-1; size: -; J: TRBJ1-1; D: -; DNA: TGTGCCAGCAGTGAATTACCAGGGACCACTGAAGCTTTCTTT; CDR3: CASSELPGTTEAFF
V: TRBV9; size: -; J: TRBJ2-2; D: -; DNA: TGTGCCAGCAGCGTAGCGGGAGACAACACCGGGGAGCTGTTTTTT; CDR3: CASSVAGDNTGELFF